The present TCR beta chain was sequenced within a study of blood T cells in healthy people across ages. Study summary: Template switching caught about one barcoded beta molecule for each two T cells. Study results and limitations: Long-lived and aged donors differed, with more naive CD4+ cells and higher diversity in the long-lived. Donor CMV status was unknown, possibly confounding expanded clonotype changes.

CDR3 size: 14 residues. Trimming removed 6 bases at V and 2 bases at J, with 13 bases between. Germline V gene sequence: CDR1 MNHEY, CDR2 SMNVEV (reference sequence). About this clonotype: The antigen is not known.

For the second PCR, which ran for about 6 to 12 cycles, a sample-barcoded 5' primer and a J-beta primer mix were used. Each CDR3 protein is one row after TCRdb ran MiXCR on the 5' RACE reads. Seen here are around 970,000 distinct CDR3 sequences, 51% observed once, and the top ten hold about 21%. Healthy Russian Caucasian donors spanned ages about 6 to 90 years. The sequenced sample was blood. The sequence was obtained from a woman aged 55-69 years in good health. This chain connects TRBV27 to TRBJ1-2, with a tentative D call TRBD1 (6 bases). The CDR3 loop is CASRDTGLNYGYTF. The CDR3 region has the DNA TGTGCCAGCAGGGACACAGGGCTCAACTATGGCTACACCTTC.